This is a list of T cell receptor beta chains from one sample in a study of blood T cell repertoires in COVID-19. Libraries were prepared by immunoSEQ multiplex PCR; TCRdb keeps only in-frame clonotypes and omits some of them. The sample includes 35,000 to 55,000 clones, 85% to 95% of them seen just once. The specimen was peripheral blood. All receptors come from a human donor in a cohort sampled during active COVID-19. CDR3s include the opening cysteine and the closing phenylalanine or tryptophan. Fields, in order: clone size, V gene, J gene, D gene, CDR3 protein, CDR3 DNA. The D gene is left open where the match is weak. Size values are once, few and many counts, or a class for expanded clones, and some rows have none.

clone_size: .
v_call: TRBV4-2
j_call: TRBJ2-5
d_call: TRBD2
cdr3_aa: CASSQDFAGGPETQYF
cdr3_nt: TGTGCCAGCAGCCAAGATTTTGCGGGGGGGCCAGAGACCCAGTACTTC

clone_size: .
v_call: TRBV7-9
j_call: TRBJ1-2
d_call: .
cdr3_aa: CASSLTDSYGYTF
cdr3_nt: TGTGCCAGCAGCTTAACAGATTCCTATGGCTACACCTTC

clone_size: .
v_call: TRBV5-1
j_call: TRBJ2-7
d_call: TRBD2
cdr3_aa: CASSTAGNYEQYF
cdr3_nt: TGCGCCAGCTCCACAGCGGGGAACTACGAGCAGTACTTC

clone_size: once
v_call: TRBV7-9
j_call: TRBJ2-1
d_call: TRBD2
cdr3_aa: CASSLGRTSGNHNEQFF
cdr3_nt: TGTGCCAGCAGCTTAGGGCGGACTAGTGGGAACCACAATGAGCAGTTCTTC

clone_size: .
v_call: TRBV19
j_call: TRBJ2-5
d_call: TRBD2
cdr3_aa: CASSTRQGLAGVRPRARETQYF
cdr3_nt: TGTGCCAGTAGTACCAGACAGGGACTAGCGGGAGTAAGGCCGCGGGCCCGAGAGACCCAGTACTTC

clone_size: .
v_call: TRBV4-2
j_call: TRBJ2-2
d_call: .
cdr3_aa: CASSQPGLEVGELFF
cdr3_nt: TGTGCCAGCAGCCAACCGGGACTGGAGGTCGGGGAGCTGTTTTTT

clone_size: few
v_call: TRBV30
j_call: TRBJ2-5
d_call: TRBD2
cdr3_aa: CAWSVRTSGRAGQETQYF
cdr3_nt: TGTGCCTGGAGTGTACGGACTAGCGGGAGGGCCGGGCAAGAGACCCAGTACTTC

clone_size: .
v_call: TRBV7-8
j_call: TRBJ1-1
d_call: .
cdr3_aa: CASSLGGYGGSEAFF
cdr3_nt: TGTGCCAGCAGCTTAGGGGGGTACGGGGGGTCTGAAGCTTTCTTT

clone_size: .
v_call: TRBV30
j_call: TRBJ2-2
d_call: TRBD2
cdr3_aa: CAWSVYRGGDGTGELFF
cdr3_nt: TGTGCCTGGAGTGTTTACCGGGGGGGCGATGGGACCGGGGAGCTGTTTTTT

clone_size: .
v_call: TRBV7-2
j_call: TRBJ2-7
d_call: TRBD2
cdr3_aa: CASSSTTSGNTFSYEQYF
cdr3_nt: TGTGCCAGCAGCTCTACCACTAGCGGGAACACCTTCTCCTACGAGCAGTACTTC

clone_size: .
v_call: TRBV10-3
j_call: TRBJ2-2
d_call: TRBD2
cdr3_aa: CAIETGGSGGTGELFF
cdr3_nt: TGTGCCATCGAGACTGGCGGGAGTGGGGGAACCGGGGAGCTGTTTTTT

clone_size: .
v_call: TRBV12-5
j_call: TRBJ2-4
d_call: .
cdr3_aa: CASGQDGTLAKNIQYF
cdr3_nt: TGTGCTAGTGGCCAGGACGGGACTCTAGCCAAAAACATTCAGTACTTC

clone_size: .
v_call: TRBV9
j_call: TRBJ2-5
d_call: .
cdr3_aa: CASSDGFQETQYF
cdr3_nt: TGTGCCAGCAGCGACGGGTTCCAAGAGACCCAGTACTTC

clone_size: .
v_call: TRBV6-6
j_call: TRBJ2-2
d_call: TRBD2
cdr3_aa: CASNQGLAGATGELFF
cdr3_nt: TGTGCCAGCAACCAAGGACTAGCGGGGGCCACCGGGGAGCTGTTTTTT

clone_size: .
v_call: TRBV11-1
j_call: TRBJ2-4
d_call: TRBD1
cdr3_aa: CASSLAGQGSVIQYF
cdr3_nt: TGTGCCAGCAGCTTAGCGGGACAGGGGTCGGTCATTCAGTACTTC

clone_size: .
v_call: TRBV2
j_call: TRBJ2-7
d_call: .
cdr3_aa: CASSEQAGGGNEQYF
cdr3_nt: TGTGCCAGCAGTGAACAGGCAGGGGGAGGCAACGAGCAGTACTTC

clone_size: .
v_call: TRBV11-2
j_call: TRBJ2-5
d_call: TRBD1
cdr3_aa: CASSLLRQGASETQYF
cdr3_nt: TGTGCCAGCAGCTTGTTGCGACAGGGGGCTTCTGAGACCCAGTACTTC

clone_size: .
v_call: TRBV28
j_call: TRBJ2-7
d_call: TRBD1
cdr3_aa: CASGGQGANEQYF
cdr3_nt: TGTGCCAGCGGGGGACAGGGGGCTAACGAGCAGTACTTC

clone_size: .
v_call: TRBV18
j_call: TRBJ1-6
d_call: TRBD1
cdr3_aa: CASSSDRGRSPLHF
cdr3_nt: TGTGCCAGCTCATCCGACAGGGGGCGGTCACCCCTCCACTTT

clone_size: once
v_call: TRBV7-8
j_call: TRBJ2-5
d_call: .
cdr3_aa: CASSPRRSQETQYF
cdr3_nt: TGTGCCAGCAGCCCAAGAAGGAGCCAAGAGACCCAGTACTTC

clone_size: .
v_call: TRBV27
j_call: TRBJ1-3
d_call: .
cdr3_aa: CASSLSYSGAINTIYF
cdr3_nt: TGTGCCAGCAGTTTATCGTACAGCGGGGCTATAAACACCATATATTTT

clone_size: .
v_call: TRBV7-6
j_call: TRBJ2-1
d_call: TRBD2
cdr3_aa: CASSLVSGGAREQFF
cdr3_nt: TGTGCCAGCAGCTTAGTGAGCGGGGGGGCCCGGGAGCAGTTCTTC

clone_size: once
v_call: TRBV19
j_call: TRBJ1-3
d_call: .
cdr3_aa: CASSMRGSSRFISGNTIYF
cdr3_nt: TGTGCCAGTAGTATGCGTGGTTCGTCCCGATTCATCTCTGGAAACACCATATATTTT

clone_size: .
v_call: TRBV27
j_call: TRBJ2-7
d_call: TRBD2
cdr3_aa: CASSPGLAGAHEQYF
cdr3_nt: TGTGCCAGCAGTCCAGGACTAGCGGGAGCCCACGAGCAGTACTTC

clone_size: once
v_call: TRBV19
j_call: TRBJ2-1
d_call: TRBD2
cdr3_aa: CASSPLASGRYNEQFF
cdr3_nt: TGTGCCAGTAGCCCCCTGGCTAGCGGGAGGTACAATGAGCAGTTCTTC

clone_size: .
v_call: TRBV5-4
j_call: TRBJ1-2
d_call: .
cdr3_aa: CASSPEGQRGYGYTF
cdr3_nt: TGTGCCAGCAGCCCCGAGGGACAAAGGGGCTATGGCTACACCTTC

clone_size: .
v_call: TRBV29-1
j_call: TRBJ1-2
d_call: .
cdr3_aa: CSVDAWGDGYTF
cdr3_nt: TGCAGCGTTGACGCGTGGGGCGATGGCTACACCTTC

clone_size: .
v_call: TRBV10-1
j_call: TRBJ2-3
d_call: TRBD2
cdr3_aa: CASRGRSGSPDTQYF
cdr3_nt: TGCGCCAGCAGGGGACGTAGCGGGAGCCCAGATACGCAGTATTTT

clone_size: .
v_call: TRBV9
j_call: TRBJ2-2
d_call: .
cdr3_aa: CASSVDRGNTGELFF
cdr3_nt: TGTGCCAGCAGCGTAGATAGAGGGAACACCGGGGAGCTGTTTTTT

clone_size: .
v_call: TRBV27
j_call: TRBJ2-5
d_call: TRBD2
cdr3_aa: CASSPKKGRAGETQYF
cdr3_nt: TGTGCCAGCAGCCCCAAGAAAGGGAGGGCCGGAGAGACCCAGTACTTC

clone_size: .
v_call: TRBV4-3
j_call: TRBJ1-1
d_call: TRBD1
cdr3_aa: CASSQRQGYTEAFF
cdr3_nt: TGCGCCAGCAGCCAAAGACAGGGCTACACTGAAGCTTTCTTT

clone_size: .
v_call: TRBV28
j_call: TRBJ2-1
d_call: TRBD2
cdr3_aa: CASSWTGGRNEQFF
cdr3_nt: TGTGCCAGCAGTTGGACGGGGGGGAGGAATGAGCAGTTCTTC

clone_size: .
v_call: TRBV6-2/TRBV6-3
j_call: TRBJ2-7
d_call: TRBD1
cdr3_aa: CASSIKQGREYF
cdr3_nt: TGTGCCAGCAGTATCAAACAGGGGCGTGAGTACTTC

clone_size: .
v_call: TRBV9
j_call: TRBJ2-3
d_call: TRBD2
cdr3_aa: CASSEEAGVSTDTQYF
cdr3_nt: TGTGCCAGCAGCGAGGAGGCGGGGGTGAGCACAGATACGCAGTATTTT

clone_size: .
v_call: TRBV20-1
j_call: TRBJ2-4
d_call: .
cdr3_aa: CSASQFRDGDKNIQYF
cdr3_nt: TGCAGTGCTAGTCAATTCCGGGATGGGGACAAAAACATTCAGTACTTC

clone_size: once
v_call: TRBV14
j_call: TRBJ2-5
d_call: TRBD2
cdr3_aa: CASSPGLAGQETQYF
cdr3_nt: TGTGCCAGCAGCCCGGGACTAGCGGGGCAAGAGACCCAGTACTTC

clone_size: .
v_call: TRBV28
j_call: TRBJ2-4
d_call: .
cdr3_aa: CASSLEALSKNIQYF
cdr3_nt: TGTGCCAGCAGTTTGGAGGCGTTGTCTAAAAACATTCAGTACTTC

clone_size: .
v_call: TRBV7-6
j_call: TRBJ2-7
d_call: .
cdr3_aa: CASSRSASSYEQYF
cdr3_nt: TGTGCCAGCAGCCGCTCAGCGAGCTCCTACGAGCAGTACTTC

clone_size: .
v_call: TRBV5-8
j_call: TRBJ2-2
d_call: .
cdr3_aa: CASRDGTALTNTGELFF
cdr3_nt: TGTGCCAGCCGGGATGGGACTGCCCTGACGAACACCGGGGAGCTGTTTTTT

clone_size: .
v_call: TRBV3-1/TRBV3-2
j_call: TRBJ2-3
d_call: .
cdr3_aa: CASSPDRDTQYF
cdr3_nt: TGTGCCAGCAGTCCGGACAGAGATACGCAGTATTTT

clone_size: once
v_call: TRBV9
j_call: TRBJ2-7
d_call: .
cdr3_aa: CASSVDPGAREQYF
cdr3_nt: TGTGCCAGCAGCGTAGATCCGGGAGCTAGGGAGCAGTACTTC

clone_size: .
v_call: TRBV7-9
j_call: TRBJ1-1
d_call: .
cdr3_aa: CASSLAGGDRNTEAFF
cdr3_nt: TGTGCCAGCAGCTTAGCGGGTGGCGACAGGAACACTGAAGCTTTCTTT

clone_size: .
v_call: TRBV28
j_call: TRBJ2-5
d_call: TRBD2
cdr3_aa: CASSQTSGEEETQYF
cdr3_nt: TGTGCCAGCAGTCAGACTAGCGGGGAGGAAGAGACCCAGTACTTC

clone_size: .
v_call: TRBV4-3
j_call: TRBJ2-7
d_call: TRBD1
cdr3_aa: CASSQRQGALYEQYF
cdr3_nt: TGCGCCAGCAGCCAAAGACAGGGGGCTCTCTACGAGCAGTACTTC

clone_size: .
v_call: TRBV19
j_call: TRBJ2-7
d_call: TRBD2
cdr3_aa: CATSLAGGPYEQYF
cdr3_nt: TGTGCCACCTCATTAGCGGGAGGGCCCTACGAGCAGTACTTC

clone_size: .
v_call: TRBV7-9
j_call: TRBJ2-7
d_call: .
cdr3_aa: CASSFGSPGSEQYF
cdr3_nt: TGTGCCAGCAGCTTTGGCTCCCCCGGGTCCGAGCAGTACTTC

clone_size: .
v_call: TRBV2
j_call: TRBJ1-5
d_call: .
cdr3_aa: CASSAGQGYGQPQHF
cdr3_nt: TGTGCCAGCAGTGCTGGGCAGGGCTATGGGCAGCCCCAGCATTTT

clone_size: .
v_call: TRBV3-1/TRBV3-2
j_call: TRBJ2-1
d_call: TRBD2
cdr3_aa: CASSQDHPGLAGGRYNEQFF
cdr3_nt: TGTGCCAGCAGCCAAGATCATCCGGGACTAGCGGGAGGAAGATACAATGAGCAGTTCTTC

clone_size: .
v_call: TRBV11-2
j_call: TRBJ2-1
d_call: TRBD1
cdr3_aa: CASSLPPGQGNEQFF
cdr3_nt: TGTGCCAGCAGCTTACCCCCCGGACAGGGCAATGAGCAGTTCTTC

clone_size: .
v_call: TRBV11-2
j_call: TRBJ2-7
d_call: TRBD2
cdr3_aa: CASSLAGTSGIYEQYF
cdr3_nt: TGTGCCAGCAGCTTAGCCGGGACTAGCGGGATTTACGAGCAGTACTTC

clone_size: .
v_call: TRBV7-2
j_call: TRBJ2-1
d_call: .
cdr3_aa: CASADEPLSGYNEQFF
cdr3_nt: TGTGCCAGCGCGGATGAGCCCCTCTCTGGATACAATGAGCAGTTCTTC

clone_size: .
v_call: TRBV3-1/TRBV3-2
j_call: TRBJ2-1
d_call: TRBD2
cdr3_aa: CASSPNIAGGINEQFF
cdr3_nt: TGTGCCAGCAGCCCTAATATAGCGGGGGGGATCAATGAGCAGTTCTTC

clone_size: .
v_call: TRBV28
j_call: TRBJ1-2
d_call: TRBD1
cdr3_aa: CASSFGQGSYGYTF
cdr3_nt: TGTGCCAGCAGTTTTGGACAGGGATCTTATGGCTACACCTTC